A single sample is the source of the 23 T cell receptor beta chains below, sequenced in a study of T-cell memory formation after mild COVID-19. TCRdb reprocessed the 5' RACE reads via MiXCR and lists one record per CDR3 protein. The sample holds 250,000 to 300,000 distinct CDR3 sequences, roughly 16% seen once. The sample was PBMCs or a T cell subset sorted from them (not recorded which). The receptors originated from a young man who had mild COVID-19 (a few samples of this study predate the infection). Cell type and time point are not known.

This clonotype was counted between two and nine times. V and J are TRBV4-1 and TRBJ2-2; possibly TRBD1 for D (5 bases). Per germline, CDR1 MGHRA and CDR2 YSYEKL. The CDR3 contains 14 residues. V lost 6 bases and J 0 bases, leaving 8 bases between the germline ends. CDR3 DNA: TGCGCCAGCAGACAGGTTCCGAACACCGGGGAGCTGTTTTTT. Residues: CASRQVPNTGELFF.

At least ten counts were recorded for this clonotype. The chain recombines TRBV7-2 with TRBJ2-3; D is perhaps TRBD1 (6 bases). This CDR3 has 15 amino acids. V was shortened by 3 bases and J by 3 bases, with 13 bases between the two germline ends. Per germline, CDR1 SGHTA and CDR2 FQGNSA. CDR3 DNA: TGTGCCAGCAGCTTCGTGGGGGCCGGAACAGATACGCAGTATTTT. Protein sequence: CASSFVGAGTDTQYF.

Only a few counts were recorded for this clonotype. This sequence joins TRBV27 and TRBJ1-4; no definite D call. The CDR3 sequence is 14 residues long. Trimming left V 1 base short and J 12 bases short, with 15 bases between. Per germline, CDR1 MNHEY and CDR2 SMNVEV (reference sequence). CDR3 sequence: CASSLLVPPVELFF. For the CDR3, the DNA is TGTGCCAGCAGTTTATTGGTGCCTCCCGTGGAACTGTTTTTT. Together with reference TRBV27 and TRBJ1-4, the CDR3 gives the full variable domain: EAQVTQNPRYLITVTGKKLTVTCSQNMNHEYMSWYRQDPGLGLRQIYYSMNVEVTDKGDVPEGYKVSRKEKRNFPLILESPSPNQTSLYFCASSLLVPPVELFFGSGTQLSVL.

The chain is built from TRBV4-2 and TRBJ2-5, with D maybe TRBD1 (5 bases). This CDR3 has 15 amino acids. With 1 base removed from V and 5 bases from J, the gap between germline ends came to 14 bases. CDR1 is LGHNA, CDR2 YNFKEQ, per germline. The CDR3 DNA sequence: TGTGCCAGCAGCCAAGTTGAAGGGGCGTGGGAGACCCAGTACTTC. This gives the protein CASSQVEGAWETQYF.

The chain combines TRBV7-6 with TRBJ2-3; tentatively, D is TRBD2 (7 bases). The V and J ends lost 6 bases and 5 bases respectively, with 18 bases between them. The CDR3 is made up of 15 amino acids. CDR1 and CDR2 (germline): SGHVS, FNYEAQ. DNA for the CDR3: TGTGCCAGCAGACATTACGGGGGGCCTGAAGATACGCAGTATTTT. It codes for CASRHYGGPEDTQYF.

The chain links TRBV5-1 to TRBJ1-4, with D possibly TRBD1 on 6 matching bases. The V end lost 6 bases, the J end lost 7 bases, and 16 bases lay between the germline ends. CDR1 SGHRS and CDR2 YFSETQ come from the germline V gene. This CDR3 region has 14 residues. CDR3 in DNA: TGCGCCAGCACTCGTACGACAGGTTCTGAAAAACTGTTTTTT. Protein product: CASTRTTGSEKLFF.

The CDR3 region is CSVAQSSGNTIYF. The DNA for the CDR3 is TGCAGCGTTGCACAGAGCTCTGGAAACACCATATATTTT. The genes are TRBV29-1 and TRBJ1-3; D ambiguous. The germline CDR1 and CDR2 sequences are SQVTM and ANQGSEA. V was cut by 4 bases and J by 0 bases, with 7 bases left in between. The CDR3 contains 13 residues.

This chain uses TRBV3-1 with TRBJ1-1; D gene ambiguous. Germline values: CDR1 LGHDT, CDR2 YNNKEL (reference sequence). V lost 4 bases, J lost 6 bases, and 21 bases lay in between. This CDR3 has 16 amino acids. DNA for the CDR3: TGTGCCAGCAGCCCCGGGCGTGGCTGGAAGAGGGCTGAAGCTTTCTTT. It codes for CASSPGRGWKRAEAFF.

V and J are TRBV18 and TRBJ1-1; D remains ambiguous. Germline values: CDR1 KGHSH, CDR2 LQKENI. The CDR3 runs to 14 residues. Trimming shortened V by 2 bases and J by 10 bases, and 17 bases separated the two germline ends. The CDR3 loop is CASSPIGDAEGAFF. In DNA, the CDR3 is TGTGCCAGCTCACCAATCGGCGACGCTGAGGGAGCTTTCTTT.

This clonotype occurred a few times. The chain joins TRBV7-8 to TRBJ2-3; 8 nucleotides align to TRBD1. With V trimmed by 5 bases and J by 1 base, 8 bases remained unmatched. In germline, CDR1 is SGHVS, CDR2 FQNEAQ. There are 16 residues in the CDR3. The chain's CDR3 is CASSTRQGLGTDTQYF. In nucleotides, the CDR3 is TGTGCCAGCAGCACAAGACAGGGGTTGGGCACAGATACGCAGTATTTT.

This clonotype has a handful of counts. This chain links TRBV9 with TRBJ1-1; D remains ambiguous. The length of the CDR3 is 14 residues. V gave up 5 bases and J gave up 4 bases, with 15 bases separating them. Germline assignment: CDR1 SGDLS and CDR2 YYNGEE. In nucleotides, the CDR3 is TGTGCCAGCAGTATCGGACTAGGTAGCACTGAAGCTTTCTTT. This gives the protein CASSIGLGSTEAFF.

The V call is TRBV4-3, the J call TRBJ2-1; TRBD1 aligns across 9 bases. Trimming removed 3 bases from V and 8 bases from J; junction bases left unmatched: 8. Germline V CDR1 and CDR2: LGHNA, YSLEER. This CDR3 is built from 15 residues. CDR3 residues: CASSQNWDRVHEQFF. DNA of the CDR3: TGCGCCAGCAGCCAGAATTGGGACAGGGTCCATGAGCAGTTCTTC.

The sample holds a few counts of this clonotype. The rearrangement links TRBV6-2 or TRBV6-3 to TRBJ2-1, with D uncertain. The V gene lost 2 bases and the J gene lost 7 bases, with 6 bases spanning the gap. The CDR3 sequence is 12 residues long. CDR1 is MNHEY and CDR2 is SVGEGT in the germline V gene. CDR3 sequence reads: CASSYPLNEQFF. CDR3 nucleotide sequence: TGTGCCAGCAGTTACCCCCTTAATGAGCAGTTCTTC.

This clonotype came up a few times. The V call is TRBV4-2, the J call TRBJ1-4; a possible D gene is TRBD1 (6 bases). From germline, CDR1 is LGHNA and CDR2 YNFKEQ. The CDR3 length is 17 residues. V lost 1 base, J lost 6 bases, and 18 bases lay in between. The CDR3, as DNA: TGTGCCAGCAGCCAAGGGGCGCAGGGGCCGCGCGATGAAAAACTGTTTTTT. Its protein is CASSQGAQGPRDEKLFF.

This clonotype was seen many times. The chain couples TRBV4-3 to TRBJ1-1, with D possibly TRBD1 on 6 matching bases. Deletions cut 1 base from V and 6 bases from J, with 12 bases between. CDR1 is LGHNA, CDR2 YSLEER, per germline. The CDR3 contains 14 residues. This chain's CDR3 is CASSQVTGIPEAFF. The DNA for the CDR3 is TGCGCCAGCAGCCAAGTCACAGGGATCCCTGAAGCTTTCTTT.

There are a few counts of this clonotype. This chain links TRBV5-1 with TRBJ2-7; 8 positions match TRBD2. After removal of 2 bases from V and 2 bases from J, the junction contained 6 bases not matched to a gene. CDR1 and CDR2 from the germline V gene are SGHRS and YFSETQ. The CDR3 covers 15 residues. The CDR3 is CASSLESGGPYEQYF. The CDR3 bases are TGCGCCAGCAGCTTAGAAAGCGGGGGACCCTACGAGCAGTACTTC.

Here the CDR3 DNA reads TGTGCCAGTAGTGTACGGGCTGGGGCCAACGTCCTGACTTTC. Translation: CASSVRAGANVLTF. The rearrangement links TRBV19 to TRBJ2-6, with D uncertain. Germline values: CDR1 LNHDA, CDR2 SQIVND (reference sequence). The ends were cut back, 5 bases at V and 2 bases at J, with 7 bases in the middle. The CDR3 spans 14 residues.

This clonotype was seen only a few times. The CDR3 loop is CASSLAGGVSYNEQFF. Here the CDR3 DNA reads TGTGCCAGCAGCTTAGCCGGCGGGGTCTCCTACAATGAGCAGTTCTTC. The chain carries TRBV7-9 and TRBJ2-1; tentative D call: TRBD2 (6 bases). CDR1 is SEHNR, CDR2 FQNEAQ, per germline (reference sequence). CDR3 size: 16 residues. The V end lost 0 bases, the J end lost 0 bases, and 9 bases lay between the germline ends.

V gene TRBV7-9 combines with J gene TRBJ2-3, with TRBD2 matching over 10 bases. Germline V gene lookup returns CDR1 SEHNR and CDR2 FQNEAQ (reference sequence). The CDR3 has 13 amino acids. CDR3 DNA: TGTGCTAAGGGGACTAGCGGCACAGATACGCAGTATTTT. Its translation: CAKGTSGTDTQYF.

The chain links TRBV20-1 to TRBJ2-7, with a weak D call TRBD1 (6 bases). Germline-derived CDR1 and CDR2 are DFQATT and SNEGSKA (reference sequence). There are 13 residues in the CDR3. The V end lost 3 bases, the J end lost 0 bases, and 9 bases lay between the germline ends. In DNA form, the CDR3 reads TGCAGTGCTAGTACAGGGAGCTCCTACGAGCAGTACTTC. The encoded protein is CSASTGSSYEQYF.

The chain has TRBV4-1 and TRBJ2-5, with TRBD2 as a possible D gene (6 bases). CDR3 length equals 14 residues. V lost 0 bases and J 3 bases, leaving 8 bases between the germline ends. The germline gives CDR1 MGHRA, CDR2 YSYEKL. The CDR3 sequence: CASSQDPGEETQYF. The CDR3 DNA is TGCGCCAGCAGCCAAGATCCGGGGGAAGAGACCCAGTACTTC.

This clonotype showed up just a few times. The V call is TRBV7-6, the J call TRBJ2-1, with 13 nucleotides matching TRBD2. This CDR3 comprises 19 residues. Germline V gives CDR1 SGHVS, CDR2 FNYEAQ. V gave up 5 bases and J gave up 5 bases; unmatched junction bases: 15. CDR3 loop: CASSLRPLAGGPIHNEQFF. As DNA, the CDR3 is TGTGCCAGCAGCCTGAGGCCACTAGCGGGGGGGCCTATCCACAATGAGCAGTTCTTC.

The CDR3 spells CASSSRQRGEQYF. For the CDR3, the DNA is TGTGCCAGCAGCTCCCGACAGCGAGGCGAGCAGTACTTC. This chain connects TRBV7-9 to TRBJ2-7, with D tentatively TRBD1 (5 bases). V gave up 4 bases and J gave up 6 bases, with 13 bases separating them. Per the germline V gene, CDR1 is SEHNR and CDR2 is FQNEAQ (reference sequence). The CDR3 consists of 13 residues.